The entry below gives a single TCR beta chain sequence along with its context. Antigen unknown. Semi-nested PCR with Nested Universal Primer A followed constant-region reverse priming of full-length variable regions. Each CDR3 protein is one row after TCRdb ran MiXCR on the 5' RACE reads. Among around 57,000 distinct CDR3 sequences, roughly 28% were seen once, and the ten largest hold about 3%. Germline assignment: CDR1 DFQATT and CDR2 SNEGSKA (reference sequence). Trimming stripped 2 bases from V and 6 bases from J, with 10 bases between. The CDR3 extends over 13 amino acids. Regarding the study as a whole: The larger cohort examined one V-J beta rearrangement, not whole repertoires. Tumor Treg TCRs overlapped most with tumor naive CD4+ cells.

The specimen sequenced was tumor-infiltrating memory CD4+ T cells sorted from the breast tumor. Subset here: memory CD4+ T cells, CD4+CD45RO+CD25-. This clonotype originated in a female donor with breast cancer. The chain carries TRBV20-1 and TRBJ2-2; D might be TRBD1 (5 bases). CDR3 DNA sequence: TGCAGTGCTAGACAGGGAAATGCCGGGGAGCTGTTTTTT. Translation: CSARQGNAGELFF.